The subject of this entry is one T cell receptor beta chain. The antigen remains unidentified. Libraries of TCR beta came from iRepertoire HTBI primers plus Arm-PCR of CDR3 regions. TCRdb passed the multiplex PCR reads through MiXCR, listing each CDR3 protein once. The sample holds a few hundred thousand distinct CDR3 sequences, about a quarter seen once. The sample comes from a study of regulatory T cells in long-lasting Graves disease. Study-level points and caveats: Preferential use of TRBV28, TRBJ1-2 and TRBJ2-5 was seen in persistent disease. Persistent Graves' patients possessed reduced TCR diversity relative to recently diagnosed ones.

As to time point: persistent/refractory GD, antithyroid drugs over 5 years with positive TRAb. Preparation of the TCR library used RNA extracted from PBMCs. Trimming took 6 bases from V and 12 from J; bases not matched to a gene: 5. The CDR3 extends over 13 amino acids. Germline-derived CDR1 and CDR2 are MDHEN and SYDVKM. This TCR was sampled from a female donor with Graves disease. The chain is built from TRBV28 and TRBJ2-1; the match to TRBD2 covers 13 bases. Sample: peripheral blood mononuclear cells (PBMCs), taken when the disease was refractory, from a patient treated with antithyroid drugs. The CDR3 loop is CASRRTSGSRQFF. In DNA, the CDR3 is TGTGCCAGCAGGAGGACTAGCGGGAGTCGGCAGTTCTTC.